The TCR beta chain described here comes from a study of T cells after yellow fever vaccination. Using its own MiXCR run on the 5' RACE reads, TCRdb lists one record per CDR3 protein. Here the sample spans 500,000 to 650,000 distinct CDR3 sequences, around 17% being singletons. This clonotype was found a few times. CDR1 is SGHRS, CDR2 YFSETQ, per germline. CDR3 length: 15 amino acids. Trimming stripped 1 base from V and 5 bases from J, with 15 bases between. The sequence was obtained from a man younger than 35 who received the YFV17D yellow fever vaccine. The chain combines TRBV5-1 with TRBJ1-1, with D uncertain. This sample comprised PBMCs, obtained 5 days after the first yellow fever vaccination. CDR3 in DNA: TGCGCCAGCAGCTTGATACACACCTTGGGGACTGAAGCTTTCTTT. Its protein is CASSLIHTLGTEAFF.